The 25 T cell receptor beta chains given below trace back to one sample, sequenced in a study of T cell responses to AZD1222 COVID-19 vaccine. Only in-frame clones appear in the TCRdb table, and some are missing; sequencing was by immunoSEQ multiplex PCR. The repertoire includes 90,000 to 140,000 clones, roughly 87% of them detected once, and 4% to 6% sits in the top ten. The starting material was peripheral blood, obtained on day 0 of AZD1222 vaccination. The receptors stem from an adult in good health.

V usage is TRBV7-9 and J usage is TRBJ1-2; D not resolved. This CDR3 region has 14 residues. Between the trimmed V and J ends, which lost 2 bases and 10 bases, there was a span of 17 bases. Germline assignment: CDR1 SEHNR and CDR2 FQNEAQ (reference sequence). Here the CDR3 reads CASSLSGSSTTYTF. In nucleotides, the CDR3 is TGTGCCAGCAGCTTATCGGGGAGTAGTACGACCTACACCTTC.

This chain uses TRBV19 with TRBJ1-2, with 7 bases lining up with TRBD1. V lost 10 bases and J lost 0; bases outside the gene matches: 8. This CDR3 has 14 amino acids. Germline V gene lookup returns CDR1 LNHDA and CDR2 SQIVND (reference sequence). The CDR3 protein is CATKGQRTNYGYTF. The CDR3, as DNA: TGTGCCACTAAGGGACAGCGGACTAACTATGGCTACACCTTC.

The chain couples TRBV10-3 to TRBJ1-1, with TRBD1 matching over 9 bases. Trimming cost V 2 bases and J 0 bases; bases outside gene matches: 10. The CDR3 totals 18 residues. Germline values: CDR1 ENHRY, CDR2 SYGVKD. The CDR3 DNA reads as TGTGCCATCAGTGAGGGCGGACAGGGGCGCCCTATGAACACTGAAGCTTTCTTT. This sequence encodes CAISEGGQGRPMNTEAFF.

The chain carries TRBV2 and TRBJ1-6; perhaps TRBD1 as D (5 bases). The CDR3 totals 15 residues. The germline gives CDR1 SNHLY, CDR2 FYNNEI. With 10 bases removed from V and 0 bases from J, the gap between germline ends came to 13 bases. The CDR3 sequence: CATRPGFSYNSPLHF. For the CDR3, the DNA is TGTGCCACCCGGCCAGGGTTCTCCTATAATTCACCCCTCCACTTT.

The CDR3 reads CASSSGQFLGNTIYF. The CDR3 bases are TGCGCCAGCAGCTCCGGACAGTTCCTTGGAAACACCATATATTTT. The chain combines TRBV5-1 with TRBJ1-3; TRBD1 might be the D (6 bases). There are 15 residues in the CDR3. The V gene lost 3 bases and the J gene lost 3 bases, with 13 bases spanning the gap. In germline, CDR1 is SGHRS, CDR2 YFSETQ.

This chain uses TRBV7-2 with TRBJ2-3, with a tentative D call TRBD1 (6 bases). The CDR3 consists of 16 residues. The V end was cut by 4 bases, the J end by 4 bases, with 18 bases between. The V gene's germline CDR1 is SGHTA and CDR2 FQGNSA. DNA of the CDR3: TGTGCCAGCAGCTCACCTCCGGGACATAAGGCAGATACGCAGTATTTT. Its translation: CASSSPPGHKADTQYF.

This clone has only one observation. V is TRBV10-2 and J is TRBJ2-2; possible D gene TRBD1, 5 bases. V was shortened by 10 bases and J by 3 bases, with 15 bases between the two germline ends. Per the germline V gene, CDR1 is WSHSY and CDR2 is SAAADI. This CDR3 has 14 amino acids. The chain's CDR3 is CATQRARDTGELFF. For the CDR3, the DNA is TGCGCCACCCAAAGAGCCAGGGACACCGGGGAGCTGTTTTTT.

This clone appeared a few times. The CDR3 DNA is TGTGCCAGCAGTTTATTTCCCAGGGAAGACTATGGCTACACCTTC. Protein product: CASSLFPREDYGYTF. This chain uses TRBV27 with TRBJ1-2; D might be TRBD1 (5 bases). Per germline, CDR1 MNHEY and CDR2 SMNVEV (reference sequence). This CDR3 spans 15 amino acids. The V gene lost 1 base and the J gene lost 3 bases, with 12 bases spanning the gap.

This sequence joins TRBV23-1 and TRBJ1-1; unclear D gene. TRBV23-1 is filed as an ORF, its function uncertain. Trimming removed 2 bases from V and 2 bases from J, with 27 bases in between. The CDR3 sequence is 20 residues long. The CDR3 loop is CASSQRVVALRARINTEAFF. The CDR3 coding sequence is TGCGCCAGCAGTCAACGGGTCGTTGCGTTACGTGCCCGAATTAACACTGAAGCTTTCTTT.

The chain carries TRBV9 and TRBJ1-2; no clear D gene. Germline lookup yields CDR1 SGDLS and CDR2 YYNGEE. V lost 0 bases, J lost 0 bases, and 9 bases lay in between. The CDR3 is 15 amino acids. As DNA, the CDR3 is TGTGCCAGCAGCGTAGGGCGGAAAGCTAACTATGGCTACACCTTC. Protein sequence: CASSVGRKANYGYTF. Based on the CDR3 plus reference TRBV9 and TRBJ1-2, the full variable domain is DSGVTQTPKHLITATGQRVTLRCSPRSGDLSVYWYQQSLDQGLQFLIQYYNGEERAKGNILERFSAQQFPDLHSELNLSSLELGDSALYFCASSVGRKANYGYTFGSGTRLTVV.

The V and J genes are TRBV5-4 and TRBJ1-1; D not resolved. Trimming took 2 bases from V and 4 from J, leaving 9 bases between them. The germline CDR1 and CDR2 sequences are SGHNT and YYREEE (reference sequence). This CDR3 comprises 13 residues. CDR3 amino acids: CASSLSLGTEAFF. In DNA, the CDR3 is TGTGCCAGCAGCTTATCGCTCGGCACTGAAGCTTTCTTT.

In this sample, this clone turned up a few times. The V and J genes are TRBV7-8 and TRBJ1-3, with unresolved D. Between the trimmed V and J ends, which lost 1 base and 4 bases, there was a span of 8 bases. Per the germline V gene, CDR1 is SGHVS and CDR2 is FQNEAQ. This CDR3 comprises 14 residues. The CDR3 bases are TGTGCCAGCAGCTTAGGCCCCGTCGGAAACACCATATATTTT. Translation gives CASSLGPVGNTIYF.

This clone has just one count. V gene TRBV12-3 or TRBV12-4 combines with J gene TRBJ2-5; D not resolved. The CDR3 is 12 amino acids. With 3 bases removed from V and 5 bases from J, the gap between germline ends came to 7 bases. In DNA, the CDR3 is TGTGCCAGCAGTTTGAAAGTTGAGACCCAGTACTTC. This translates into CASSLKVETQYF.

J is TRBJ1-1 and V is TRBV28, with no clear D. Deletions cut 5 bases from V and 1 base from J, with 8 bases between. This CDR3 contains 13 residues. Germline values: CDR1 MDHEN, CDR2 SYDVKM. The CDR3 DNA reads as TGTGCCAGCAGTGACATCGGGAACACTGAAGCTTTCTTT. Translation gives CASSDIGNTEAFF. Supplemented by reference TRBV28 and TRBJ1-1, the full variable domain reads DVKVTQSSRYLVKRTGEKVFLECVQDMDHENMFWYRQDPGLGLRLIYFSYDVKMKEKGDIPEGYSVSREKKERFSLILESASTNQTSMYLCASSDIGNTEAFFGQGTRLTVV.

This clone was detected once. The gene calls are TRBV19 and TRBJ1-4, with no clear D. The CDR3 has 14 residues. The V end lost 6 bases, the J end lost 8 bases, and 16 bases lay between the germline ends. Germline assignment: CDR1 LNHDA and CDR2 SQIVND (reference sequence). The CDR3 coding sequence is TGTGCCAGTAGCCAAAACGGGATACGGGAAAAACTGTTTTTT. Translation gives CASSQNGIREKLFF.

Only one count was recorded for this clone. The chain joins TRBV7-2 to TRBJ2-1; TRBD1 aligns across 7 bases. Trimming at V came to 5 bases and at J to 5 bases, leaving 3 bases not matched to a gene. The CDR3 loop spans 13 amino acids. Germline CDR1 is SGHTA and CDR2 is FQGNSA. The CDR3 loop reads CASSLTGNNEQFF. The CDR3 DNA reads TGTGCCAGCAGCCTGACAGGGAACAATGAGCAGTTCTTC.

The chain uses TRBV27 and TRBJ2-1, with D possibly matching TRBD1 (6 bases). The CDR3 covers 18 residues. V shed 3 bases and J shed 0 bases, with 18 bases lying between them. Germline V gives CDR1 MNHEY, CDR2 SMNVEV (reference sequence). This CDR3 reads CASSFPTNGQSSYNEQFF. CDR3 DNA sequence: TGTGCCAGCAGTTTCCCCACCAACGGACAGAGCTCCTACAATGAGCAGTTCTTC.

This clone was observed a few times. The chain employs TRBV27 and TRBJ1-1; D gene uncertain. The CDR3 runs 13 residues. V dropped 7 bases and J dropped 1 base, with 10 bases sitting between them. Germline CDR1 and CDR2: MNHEY and SMNVEV (reference sequence). CDR3 bases: TGTGCCAGCAAGCCTACCACGAACACTGAAGCTTTCTTT. Residues: CASKPTTNTEAFF.

The chain carries TRBV6-1 and TRBJ2-3; 9 bases are shared with TRBD2. With V trimmed by 3 bases and J by 5 bases, 6 bases remained unmatched. The CDR3 runs to 15 residues. Germline V gene sequence: CDR1 MNHNS, CDR2 SASEGT. The CDR3 DNA reads TGTGCCAGCAGTGAGATAGCGGGGGCGGTAGATACGCAGTATTTT. Translating it yields CASSEIAGAVDTQYF.

As regards this clone: The sample has other DNA sequences that encode this CDR3 too. The genes are TRBV7-2 and TRBJ1-5, with 10 bases that match TRBD1. Germline V gene data show CDR1 as SGHTA and CDR2 as FQGNSA. With V trimmed by 4 bases and J by 5 bases, 2 bases remained unmatched. The CDR3 runs to 14 residues. The CDR3 sequence is CASSSDRGYQPQHF. The CDR3 nucleotides read TGTGCCAGCAGCTCGGACAGGGGGTATCAGCCCCAGCATTTT.

V is TRBV7-8 and J is TRBJ1-6; no clear D gene. V lost 2 bases and J lost 0, with 8 bases in between. The CDR3 covers 16 residues. CDR1 and CDR2 from the germline V gene are SGHVS and FQNEAQ. The chain's CDR3 is CASSLQASSYNSPLHF. CDR3 in DNA: TGTGCCAGCAGCTTACAGGCTAGCTCCTATAATTCACCCCTCCACTTT.

In DNA, the CDR3 is TGCAGCGCCCTAAGACTAGACAGCACAGATACGCAGTATTTT. It yields the protein CSALRLDSTDTQYF. The chain links TRBV29-1 to TRBJ2-3; a possible D gene is TRBD2 (6 bases). Germline CDR1 SQVTM, CDR2 ANQGSEA. Trimming left V 7 bases short and J 0 bases short, with 14 bases between. This CDR3 region has 14 residues.

The CDR3 is CASRVRRTGELFF. The CDR3, as DNA: TGTGCCAGCAGGGTCAGGAGGACCGGGGAGCTGTTTTTT. The gene calls are TRBV28 and TRBJ2-2; the D gene is possibly TRBD2 (5 bases). The CDR3 length is 13 residues. Germline V lookup: CDR1 MDHEN, CDR2 SYDVKM. The V and J ends lost 6 bases and 5 bases respectively, with 10 bases between them.

The gene calls are TRBV11-2 and TRBJ1-1, with TRBD1 as a possible D gene (5 bases). The CDR3 covers 12 residues. Germline V gene data show CDR1 as SGHAT and CDR2 as FQNNGV. The germline V and J ends were trimmed by 3 bases and 4 bases, with 6 bases remaining between them. CDR3 bases: TGTGCCAGCAGCTTTAGGGGCACTGAAGCTTTCTTT. Translation gives CASSFRGTEAFF.

This clone was found once. The gene calls are TRBV4-3 and TRBJ2-7, with 9 bases lining up with TRBD2. In germline, CDR1 is LGHNA, CDR2 YSLEER. The CDR3 contains 17 residues. The trim removed 4 bases at V and 0 bases at J, leaving 10 bases unmatched. In DNA, the CDR3 is TGCGCCAGCAGCCGAGGGGTTAGCGGGGGCCTCTCCTACGAGCAGTACTTC. It codes for CASSRGVSGGLSYEQYF.